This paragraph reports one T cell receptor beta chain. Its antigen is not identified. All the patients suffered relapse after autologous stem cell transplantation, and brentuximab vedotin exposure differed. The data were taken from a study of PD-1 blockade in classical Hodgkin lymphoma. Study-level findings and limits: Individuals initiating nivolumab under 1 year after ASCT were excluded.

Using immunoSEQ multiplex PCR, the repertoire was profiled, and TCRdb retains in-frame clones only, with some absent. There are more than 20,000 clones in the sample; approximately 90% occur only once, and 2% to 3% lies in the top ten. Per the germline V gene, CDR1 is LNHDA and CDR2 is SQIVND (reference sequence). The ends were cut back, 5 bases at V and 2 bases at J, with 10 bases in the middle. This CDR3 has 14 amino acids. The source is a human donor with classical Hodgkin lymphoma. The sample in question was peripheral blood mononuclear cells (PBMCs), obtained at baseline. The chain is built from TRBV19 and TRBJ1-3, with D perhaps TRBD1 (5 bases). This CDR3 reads CASSDGATGNTIYF. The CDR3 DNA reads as TGTGCCAGTAGTGACGGGGCAACTGGAAACACCATATATTTT.